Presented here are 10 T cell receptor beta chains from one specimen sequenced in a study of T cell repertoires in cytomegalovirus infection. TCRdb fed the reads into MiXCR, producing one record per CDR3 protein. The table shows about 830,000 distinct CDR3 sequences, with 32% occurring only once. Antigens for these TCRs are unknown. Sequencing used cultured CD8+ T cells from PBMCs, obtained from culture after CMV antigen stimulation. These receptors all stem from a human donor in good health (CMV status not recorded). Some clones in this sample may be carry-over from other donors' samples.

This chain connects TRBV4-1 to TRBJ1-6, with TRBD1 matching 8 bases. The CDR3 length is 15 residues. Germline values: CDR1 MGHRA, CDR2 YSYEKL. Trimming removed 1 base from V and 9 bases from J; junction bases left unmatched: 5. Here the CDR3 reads CASSQVPGGSSPLHF. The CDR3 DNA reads TGCGCCAGCAGCCAAGTGCCAGGGGGCTCTTCACCCCTCCACTTT.

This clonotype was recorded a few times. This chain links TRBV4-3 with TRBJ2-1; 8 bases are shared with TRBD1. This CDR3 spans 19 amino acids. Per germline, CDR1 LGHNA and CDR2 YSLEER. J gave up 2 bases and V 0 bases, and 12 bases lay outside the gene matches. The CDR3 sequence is CASSQDDLQDRVTYNEQFF. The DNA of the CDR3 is TGCGCCAGCAGCCAAGATGACCTTCAGGACAGGGTAACCTACAATGAGCAGTTCTTC.

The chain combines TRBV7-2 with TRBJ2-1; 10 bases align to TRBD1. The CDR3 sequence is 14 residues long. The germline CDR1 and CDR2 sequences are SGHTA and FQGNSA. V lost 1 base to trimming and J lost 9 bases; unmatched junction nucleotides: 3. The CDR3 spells CASSLGQGAFEQFF. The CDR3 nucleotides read TGTGCCAGCAGCTTAGGACAGGGGGCTTTTGAGCAGTTCTTC.

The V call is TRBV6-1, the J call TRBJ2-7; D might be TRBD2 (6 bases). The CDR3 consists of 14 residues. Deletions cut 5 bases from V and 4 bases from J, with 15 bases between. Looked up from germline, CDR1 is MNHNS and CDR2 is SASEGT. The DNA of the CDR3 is TGTGCCAGCAGTTTCGGGGGAGCCTCGTACGAGCAGTACGTC. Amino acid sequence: CASSFGGASYEQYV.

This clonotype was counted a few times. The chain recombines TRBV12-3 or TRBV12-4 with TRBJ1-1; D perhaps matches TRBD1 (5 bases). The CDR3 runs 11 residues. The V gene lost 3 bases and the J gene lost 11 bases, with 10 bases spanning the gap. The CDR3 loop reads CASSLGVSAFF. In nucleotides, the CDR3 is TGTGCCAGCAGTTTGGGGGTAAGCGCTTTCTTT.

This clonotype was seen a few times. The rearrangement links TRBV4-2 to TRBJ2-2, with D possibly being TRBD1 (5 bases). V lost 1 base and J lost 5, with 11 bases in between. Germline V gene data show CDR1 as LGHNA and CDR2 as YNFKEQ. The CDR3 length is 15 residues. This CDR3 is CASSQVGVGTGELFF. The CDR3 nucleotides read TGTGCCAGCAGCCAAGTAGGGGTTGGGACCGGGGAGCTGTTTTTT.

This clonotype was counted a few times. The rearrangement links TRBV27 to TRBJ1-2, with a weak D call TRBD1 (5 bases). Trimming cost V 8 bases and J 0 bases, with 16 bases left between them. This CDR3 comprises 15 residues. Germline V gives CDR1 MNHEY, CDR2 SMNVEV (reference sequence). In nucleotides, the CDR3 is TGTGCCAGCCAGCCTAACGGGGCCGCTAACTATGGCTACACCTTC. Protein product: CASQPNGAANYGYTF.

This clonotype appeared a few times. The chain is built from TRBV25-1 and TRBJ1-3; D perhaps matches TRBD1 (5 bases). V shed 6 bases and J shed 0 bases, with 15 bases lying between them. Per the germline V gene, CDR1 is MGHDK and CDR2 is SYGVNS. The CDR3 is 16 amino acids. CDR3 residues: CASSDHSGDSGNTIYF. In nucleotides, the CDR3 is TGTGCCAGCAGCGACCATTCGGGGGACTCTGGAAACACCATATATTTT.

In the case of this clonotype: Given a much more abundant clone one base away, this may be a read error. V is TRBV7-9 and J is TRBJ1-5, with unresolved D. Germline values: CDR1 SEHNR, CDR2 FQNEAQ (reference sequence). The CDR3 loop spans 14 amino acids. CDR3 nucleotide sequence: TGTGTCAGCAGCTTAGCGGACGGAAATCAGCCCCAGCATTTT. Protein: CVSSLADGNQPQHF.

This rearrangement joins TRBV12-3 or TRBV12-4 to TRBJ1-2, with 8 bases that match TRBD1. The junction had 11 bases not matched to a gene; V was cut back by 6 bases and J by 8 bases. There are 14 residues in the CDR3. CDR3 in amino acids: CASRPQGAPRGYTF. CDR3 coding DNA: TGTGCCAGCAGACCCCAGGGGGCCCCTCGAGGCTACACCTTC.